This T cell receptor beta chain stems from a study of blood T cell repertoires in COVID-19. In the authors' methods: Reference gene primer amplification in the assay estimated nucleated cell counts. Sequenced by immunoSEQ multiplex PCR; TCRdb stores in-frame clones only, minus some. That table gives V, J and clone size, and the DNA gave D and trimming. Of around 140,000 clones in the sample, around four fifths were seen once. Germline values: CDR1 KGHDR, CDR2 SFDVKD. V lost 6 bases, J lost 8 bases, and 9 bases stayed unmatched. The CDR3 is made up of 15 amino acids. V usage is TRBV24-1 and J usage is TRBJ1-4; TRBD1 agrees at 9 bases. The sequence derives from a woman between 50 and 59 years old with acute COVID-19. Sequencing was carried out using PBMCs or T cells enriched from blood (not recorded which). The CDR3 bases are TGTGCCACCAGTCCAGACGGGGACAGGGAAGAAAAACTGTTTTTT. Encoded protein: CATSPDGDREEKLFF.